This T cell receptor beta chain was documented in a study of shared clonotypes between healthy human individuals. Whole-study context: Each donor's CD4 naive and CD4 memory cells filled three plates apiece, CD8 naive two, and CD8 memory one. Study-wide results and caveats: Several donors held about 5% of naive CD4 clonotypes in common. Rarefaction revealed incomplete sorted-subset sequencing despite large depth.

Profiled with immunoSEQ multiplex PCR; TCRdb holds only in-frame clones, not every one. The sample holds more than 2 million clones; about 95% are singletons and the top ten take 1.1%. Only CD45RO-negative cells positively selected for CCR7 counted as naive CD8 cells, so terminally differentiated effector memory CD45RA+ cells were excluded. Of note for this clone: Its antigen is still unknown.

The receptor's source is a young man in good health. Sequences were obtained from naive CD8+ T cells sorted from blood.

CDR3 in amino acids: CASSPPQGEAKFF. The CDR3 coding sequence is TGTGCCAGTAGTCCTCCACAGGGGGAGGCCAAGTTTTTT. V gene TRBV19 combines with J gene TRBJ1-4; TRBD1 matches at 8 bases. Germline V CDR1 and CDR2: LNHDA, SQIVND (reference sequence). V shed 5 bases and J 16 bases; nucleotides not matched to a gene: 12. The CDR3 has 13 amino acids. Supplemented by reference TRBV19 and TRBJ1-4, the full variable domain reads DGGITQSPKYLFRKEGQNVTLSCEQNLNHDAMYWYRQDPGQGLRLIYYSQIVNDFQKGDIAEGYSVSREKKESFPLTVTSAQKNPTAFYLCASSPPQGEAKFFGSGTQLSVL.